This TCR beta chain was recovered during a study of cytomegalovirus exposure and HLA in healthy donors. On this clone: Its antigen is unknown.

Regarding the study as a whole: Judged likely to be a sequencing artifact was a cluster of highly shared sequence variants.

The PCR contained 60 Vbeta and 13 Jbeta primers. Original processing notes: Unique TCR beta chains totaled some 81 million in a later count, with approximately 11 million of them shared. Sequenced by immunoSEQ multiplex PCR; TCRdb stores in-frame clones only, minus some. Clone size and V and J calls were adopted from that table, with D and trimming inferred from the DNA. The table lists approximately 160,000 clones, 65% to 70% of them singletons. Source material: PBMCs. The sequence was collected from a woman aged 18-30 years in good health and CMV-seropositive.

CDR3 sequence: CASSVGLAGGPGELFF. CDR3 coding DNA: TGTGCCAGCAGCGTAGGACTAGCGGGGGGTCCCGGGGAGCTGTTTTTT. The chain carries TRBV9 and TRBJ2-2, with 13 nucleotides matching TRBD2. This CDR3 region has 16 residues. The germline V gene encodes CDR1 SGDLS and CDR2 YYNGEE. V dropped 0 bases and J dropped 6; count of bases not matched to a gene: 2.